This T cell receptor beta chain is drawn from a study of cytomegalovirus exposure and HLA in healthy donors (dated by TCRdb to 2016 to 2017). Study-wide context: In an earlier analysis of several hundred of the donors, around 290 Gb of sequence data and some 120 million unique TCR beta sequences from about 180 million T cells were reported. Donor age, sex, ethnicity and CMV serostatus were collected together with the repertoire data. The study aimed to test whether signatures of past pathogen exposure could be identified by cataloging public T cell receptors. Both class I and class II loci were covered by HLA typing, at four-digit resolution. Of the approximately 400 genotyped donors, 75% to 85% were placed in the genetic ancestry cluster associated with self-reported Caucasian donors. An early release that covered fewer than 800 HLA-typed donors contained 250 to 350 gigabases of sequencing data and roughly 84 million unique TCR sequences. Rather than using new phenotypic data, the later analysis identified candidate immune exposures from TCR beta sequences and from how often those sequences occurred across donors. The study profiled the T cell repertoires of about 720 subjects by immunosequencing and related them to cytomegalovirus serostatus. Along with the roughly 610-subject first cohort, a separate validation cohort of over a hundred different subjects was used. Every discovery cohort repertoire had been produced on one sequencing platform. Typing coverage varied by locus: roughly 629-630 donors for A, B, C, DRB1 and DQB1; more than 500 for DQA1; over 600 for DPA1; 400 to 480 for DPB1. Across approximately 400 genotyped donors of the cohort, an average of roughly 250,000 unique TCR beta nucleotide sequences per donor were sequenced, and roughly a sixth of those sequences were non-productive. To predict cytomegalovirus infection status, the study brought together high-throughput TCR immunosequencing, statistical association of individual TCRs with disease status, and machine learning. A later genetic analysis took genome-wide SNP genotypes for 398 of the 666 donors and used that subset as a discovery cohort. Roughly 5 DR-DQ haplotypes were treated as single units for association and clustering because of strong linkage in the cohort. An earlier analysis of about 600 of the donors used high-throughput TCR beta sequencing to judge whether each TCR beta V gene segment behaved as functional or pseudogenic. A later analysis re-analyzed previously published TCR beta repertoires from hundreds of donors and added high-resolution HLA genotyping to study TCR occurrence patterns.

Libraries were built with the immunoSEQ multiplex PCR assay. For the multiplex PCR, a mixture combining 60 forward primers for TCR Vbeta segments and 13 reverse primers for TCR Jbeta segments was used. Amplification of the CDR3 region of rearranged TCR beta genes was performed with a multiplex PCR assay on genomic DNA. The amplified TCR beta libraries were sequenced on the Illumina HiSeq System as 87-base-pair reads. The paper's processing steps were these. Across the roughly 640 repertoires, a later analysis counted 78 million or so unique TCR beta chains, 9 million to 14 million of which were shared by at least two donors. A nearest-neighbor algorithm error-corrected the raw reads and collapsed the reads into unique sequences, merging closely related sequences to remove PCR and sequencing errors. CDR3 sequences were aligned to IMGT reference sequences to assign V, D and J gene segments. For a sequence to be retained, at least a six-nucleotide match to both a V gene segment and a J gene segment was required. A rearrangement was called productive if the CDR3 had no stop codons and remained in frame with V and J, and every other rearrangement was called non-productive. Following IMGT convention, CDR3 was defined as the stretch from the second conserved V-encoded cysteine up to the conserved J-encoded phenylalanine. The earlier analysis of about 610 of the donors excluded sequences that lacked an unambiguous match to a single V gene segment. In an earlier analysis of about 590 of the donors, a V segment was called functional when productive rearrangements were above 56.7%, and segregating when the standard deviation between donors exceeded 5%. A statistical classification framework was developed to diagnose cytomegalovirus status using the catalog of TCR beta chain sequences. V and J gene assignment, in a later analysis, came from comparing TCR nucleotide sequences with IMGT/GENE-DB human TR gene sequences. Using the TCRdist pipeline, a later analysis assigned CDR3 sequences along with most-parsimonious VDJ recombination scenarios. In a later analysis, every TCR beta chain was defined by the combination of its CDR3 amino acid sequence and its V-gene family, and reads without a unique V-gene family were dropped. In a later analysis, approximately 590 highly shared, low-generation-probability nucleotide sequences were removed to address suspected cross-contamination and a sequencing artifact. For each public chain, a later analysis derived a clonal expansion index from normalized ranks of inferred template counts within each repertoire. In a later analysis, generation probabilities were computed using a VDJ recombination model fitted to out-of-frame rearrangements, and the results were checked against IGoR. In a later analysis, TCR-TCR, TCR-HLA and TCR-CMV co-occurrence was scored with hypergeometric tests, and a repertoire-size bias correction was applied to TCR pairs. In a later analysis, false discovery rates were estimated by permuting HLA or CMV assignments 20 times. In a later analysis, co-occurring TCRs were grouped using DBSCAN, and TCRdist sequence similarity was added for clustering within HLA-allele-positive subsets. For co-occurrence clustering, repertoires with fewer than 30,000 or more than 120,000 public chains were excluded, along with four or five repertoires with anomalous nucleotide sharing. In TCRdb, the immuneACCESS table is reduced to in-frame sequences with V and J assigned. These tables do not hold every clone; where another copy was compared, an unresolved V gene accounts for under half, and the others remain unexplained. The DNA was the basis for D and trimming; V, J and clone size are from that table. The sample data list over 70,000 clones, and about 66% of these were observed just once. Clones ranked in the top ten supply 20% to 25% of the sample.

Broad study findings and their caveats: The sequencing pipeline was judged likely to have produced a cluster of highly shared sequence variants as a technical artifact. Correlated functional status among segregating V segments might reflect linkage disequilibrium, but an unknown experimental factor could not be ruled out. Specific HLA alleles were associated with 16,951 TCR beta sequences at a false discovery rate of 0.05 in a later analysis. Only TCR beta chains were sequenced in this cohort, and the absence of alpha or paired-chain data limited detectable features. CMV serostatus was the only immune exposure information available for the cohort. When HLA alleles, especially DR and DQ, strongly co-occurred, TCR associations were difficult to assign to individual alleles. In a later analysis, TCR association rates were found to vary across HLA loci, with the most associated TCRs seen for DRB1 alleles and the fewest for HLA-C alleles. In an earlier analysis of approximately 600 of the donors, most TCR beta V segments were observed in productive rearrangements about 87% or about 30% of the time, broadly matching IMGT annotations. Because HLA typing was unavailable for some donors at each locus, only the typed subset was used in association tests. Cytomegalovirus status was reported to be diagnosed by the classifier with high specificity and sensitivity in both the original and validation cohorts. In vitro tests confirmed that a few of the cytomegalovirus-associated TCR beta chains recognize cytomegalovirus antigens. Because the 87-base-pair reads could not distinguish some IMGT-functional V segments, including TRBV6-2 and TRBV6-3, those segments were excluded. V-gene and J-gene trimming of TCR beta chains was associated with a missense DCLRE1C variant in a later genetic analysis, and the association was replicated in an independent cohort. In a later analysis, most CMV-associated TCR beta chains were found to appear HLA-restricted, with HLA associations seemingly driven largely by CMV exposure. In a later analysis, HLA-associated TCR beta chains were found to be more clonally expanded and to have lower generation probabilities than equally common non-associated chains. A later genetic analysis reported fewer N-insertions in productive TCRs among donors in an Asian-associated ancestry cluster than the roughly 700-donor mean. Several of the top co-occurrence clusters appeared to be linked to parvovirus B19, influenza, CMV and Epstein-Barr virus, according to a later analysis. The earlier analysis of some 560 of the donors excluded some 15 rarely observed V segments, including chromosome 9 orphons, because counts were too low. Most TCR sequences were observed very rarely across donors, whereas some public TCRs were present in many individuals. A further reported finding was that TCR beta sequences accurately predicted the HLA-A and HLA-B alleles for most subjects in the first cohort. According to the authors, the approach could potentially be generalized to other disease states and immunological phenotypes. The study gave a list of 150 to 200 TCR beta chains associated with cytomegalovirus. The presence/absence analyses assumed that sequencing depth was roughly uniform across donors, and that assumption may not be true.

A remark on this clone: What this receptor recognizes is not known. It has no much larger one-base neighbor in the sample; base qualities were not kept.

The cohort was made up of approximately 670 healthy bone marrow donors. Cohort members were all nominally healthy when sampled, although unrecorded immune exposures were likely present. The donor tested CMV seropositive, placing the donor among the 289 seropositive members of the cohort. Every donor gave a peripheral blood sample, and the peripheral blood mononuclear cells from that sample were used for TCR beta sequencing. Genomic DNA was extracted from the blood cell samples with the Qiagen DNeasy Blood Extraction Kit. Counted from cysteine to phenylalanine, this CDR3 has 16 amino acids. Only CDR3 DNA is held: 48 bases, read in frame from base 1. V was cut back by 5 bases and J by 3 bases, leaving a gap of 18 bases between them. Based on the germline V gene (reference sequence), the CDR1 and CDR2 sequences are LNHDA and SQIVND.

The source of this sequence is a woman aged 45 to 65 in good health and CMV-seropositive. The sequence links TRBV19 to TRBJ2-3, and TRBD2 may be the D gene, going by 6 matching bases. Sequencing input: PBMCs. CDR3 sequence: CASSVPRGRGTDTQYF. The sequenced DNA is TGTGCCAGTAGTGTCCCACGGGGGAGAGGAACAGATACGCAGTATTTT.